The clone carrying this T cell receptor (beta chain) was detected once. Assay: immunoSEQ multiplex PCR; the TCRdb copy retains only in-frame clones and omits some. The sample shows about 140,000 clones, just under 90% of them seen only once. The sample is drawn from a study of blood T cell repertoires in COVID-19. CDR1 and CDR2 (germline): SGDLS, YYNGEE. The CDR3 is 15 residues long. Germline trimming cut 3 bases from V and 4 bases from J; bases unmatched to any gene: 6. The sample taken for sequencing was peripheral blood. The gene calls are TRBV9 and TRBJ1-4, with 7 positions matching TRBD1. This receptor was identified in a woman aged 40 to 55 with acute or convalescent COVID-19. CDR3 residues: CASSEGQIYNEKLFF. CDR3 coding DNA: TGTGCCAGCAGCGAGGGACAGATATATAATGAAAAACTGTTTTTT.